The T cell receptor (beta chain) described here comes from a study of T cell repertoires in cytomegalovirus infection. Turning to the study itself: Carrying CMV and the relevant HLA type showed in public TCR beta signatures. Study-wide points: People with CMV and the relevant HLA were identified by cumulative public TCR beta family frequency. There were HLA-C-restricted CMV-specific TCR beta clonotypes dominating the ex vivo response.

The CDR3 has 18 residues. Trimming took 4 bases from V and 3 from J; bases not matched to a gene: 7. Germline loops: CDR1 SQVTM, CDR2 ANQGSEA. TCRdb ran MiXCR on the reads and lists one entry per CDR3 protein. The table lists 500,000 or so distinct CDR3 sequences, approximately 16% of them singletons, with 20% to 30% in the top ten. This clonotype was observed a few times. What it recognizes is unknown. Material: CD8+ T cells from PBMCs. The source is a human donor in good health (CMV status not recorded). Some clones in this sample may be carry-over from other donors' samples. This chain connects TRBV29-1 to TRBJ2-6; 15 bases fit TRBD2. In DNA form, the CDR3 reads TGCAGCGTTGTCGGACTAGCGGGAGGGCCTGGTGGGGCCAACGTCCTGACTTTC. It yields the protein CSVVGLAGGPGGANVLTF.